This T cell receptor beta chain comes out of a study of T-cell reconstitution after alpha-beta-depleted transplantation in children. Preparation of the TCRbeta library used unique molecular identifiers. Each CDR3 protein is one row after TCRdb ran MiXCR on the PCR reads. Among just over 200,000 distinct CDR3 sequences listed, about 8.2% were seen once. Study-level points and caveats: At around two months after transplant, the alpha-beta T cells were reportedly derived from several hundred expanded clones that came from non-depleted graft cells.

There are many counts of this clonotype. Its matching antigen is unknown. This clonotype was obtained from a male patient under 10 years old who had a stem cell transplant for acute myeloid leukemia, so the T cells may come from the graft donor. Here the sequenced sample was PBMCs, mostly from graft donor cells, taken 360 days after TCRalphabeta/CD19-depleted stem cell transplant.

CDR3 in DNA: TGCAGCGTTGAAAGGCTAGCGGGCTACGAGCAGTACTTC. This encodes CSVERLAGYEQYF. The V gene is TRBV29-1, the J gene TRBJ2-7, with TRBD2 matching over 8 bases. J was trimmed by 3 bases and V by 2 bases; bases with no gene match: 3. Germline CDR1 and CDR2: SQVTM and ANQGSEA. This CDR3 has 13 residues.